Listed below are T cell receptor beta chains from one sample, sequenced in a study of cytomegalovirus exposure and HLA in healthy donors. Assay used: immunoSEQ multiplex PCR; TCRdb lists only in-frame clones, some missing. The data contain 110,000 to 150,000 clones, about three quarters of them singletons. Specimen: PBMCs. These receptors originate from a young man in good health and CMV-seronegative. The CDR3 runs from the conserved cysteine through the conserved F or W. A D gene is named only where the DNA matches it firmly. Some rows mark clone size as missing; the rest say once, few, many or name a class of expanded clone.

TRBJ1-2 | TRBV5-1 | - | - | TGCGCCAGCAGTGGCAACACTAACTATGGCTACACCTTC | CASSGNTNYGYTF
TRBJ2-1 | TRBV7-2 | TRBD2 | - | TGTGCCAGCAGCTTGAGTAAAGCGGGGGGTAATGAGCAGTTCTTC | CASSLSKAGGNEQFF
TRBJ1-2 | TRBV2 | TRBD1 | - | TGTGCCAGCAGTGAAGGGGACAGGCAAGGTTGTCGCTACACCTTC | CASSEGDRQGCRYTF
TRBJ1-5 | TRBV28 | - | - | TGTGCCAGCAGTTTTAGTGAGCCCCAGCATTTT | CASSFSEPQHF
TRBJ2-5 | TRBV5-1 | - | - | TGCGCCAGCAGCTTAACAGGGGACTTGGGGACCCAGTACTTC | CASSLTGDLGTQYF
TRBJ1-1 | TRBV28 | TRBD1 | - | TGTGCCACGGTGGACAGGGCATCCACTGAAGCTTTCTTT | CATVDRASTEAFF
TRBJ1-5 | TRBV7-9 | TRBD1 | - | TGTGCCAGCAGCCTGGGGGTGGGACAGGGCAATCAGCCCCAGCATTTT | CASSLGVGQGNQPQHF
TRBJ2-2 | TRBV11-2 | TRBD2 | - | TGTGCCAGCAGCTCCGCCTTTTCGCGGGAGGGGGACACCGGGGAGCTGTTTTTT | CASSSAFSREGDTGELFF
TRBJ2-2 | TRBV6-5 | - | - | TGTGCCAGCGCAGGGGCGAACACCGGGGAGCTGTTTTTT | CASAGANTGELFF
TRBJ1-1 | TRBV7-9 | TRBD1 | once | TGTGCCAGCAGCTTAGGGACAGGGACATCTGAAGCTTTCTTT | CASSLGTGTSEAFF
TRBJ2-7 | TRBV6-6 | - | - | TGTGCCAGCAGTTACTATACTAACTCGGTCTACGAGCAGTACTTC | CASSYYTNSVYEQYF
TRBJ2-3 | TRBV2 | TRBD2 | few | TGTGCCAGCAGGATAGGGACTAGCGGGACAGATACGCAGTATTTT | CASRIGTSGTDTQYF
TRBJ2-7 | TRBV6-4 | TRBD1 | - | TGTGCCAGCAGTTCTCAACCGGGACAGGGGGCGCGATTTCACTACGACGAGCAGTACTTC | CASSSQPGQGARFHYDEQYF
TRBJ2-7 | TRBV5-1 | TRBD1 | - | TGCGCCAGCAGCCCACGGACAGGGGCCGACTACGAGCAGTACTTC | CASSPRTGADYEQYF
TRBJ2-1 | TRBV7-3 | - | - | TGTGCCAGCAGCCCCAATATAATTAGTAGTGGTGAGCAGTTCTTC | CASSPNIISSGEQFF
TRBJ2-1 | TRBV28 | TRBD2 | - | TGTGCCAGCAGTTTATGGGGAGGGGCAGGTAATGAGCAGTTCTTC | CASSLWGGAGNEQFF
TRBJ1-4 | TRBV6-1 | - | few | TGTGCCAGCAGTGAATCGGGGGGGGAAAAACTGTTTTTT | CASSESGGEKLFF
TRBJ1-3 | TRBV15 | - | - | TGTGCCACCAGCAGAGCCCCCAGGCCTCTGTCGGACACCATATATTTT | CATSRAPRPLSDTIYF
TRBJ2-6 | TRBV6-6 | - | few | TGTGCCAGCAGTTACACAGGTTCCTCTGGGGCCAACGTCCTGACTTTC | CASSYTGSSGANVLTF
TRBJ1-5 | TRBV19 | - | - | TGTGCCAGTAGGGGGTCTAGGGCGGGTACAATCTATAGCAATCAGCCCCAGCATTTT | CASRGSRAGTIYSNQPQHF
TRBJ2-7 | TRBV10-3 | TRBD1 | - | TGTGCCATCACCGGGCGGGGGGACAGGGGAAACTACGAGCAGTACTTC | CAITGRGDRGNYEQYF
TRBJ2-5 | TRBV11-2 | - | - | TGTGCCAGCAGCAGCGGCGGGGTCTTCCCCAAAGAGACCCAGTACTTC | CASSSGGVFPKETQYF
TRBJ1-1 | TRBV11-2 | TRBD1 | - | TGTGCCAGCAGCTGGGGACAGGGTACTGAAGCTTTCTTT | CASSWGQGTEAFF
TRBJ2-7 | TRBV30 | - | - | TGTGCCTGGAGTGTGCTTGTTGGGATTCAGGGCCCCTACGAGCAGTACTTC | CAWSVLVGIQGPYEQYF
TRBJ2-3 | TRBV5-1 | TRBD1 | once | TGCGCCAGCAGCTTGGGAGGGGGCGAAGATACGCAGTATTTT | CASSLGGGEDTQYF
TRBJ1-5 | TRBV7-8 | - | - | TGTGCCAGCAGCTTAGTGGAGGACGGTTCATGGCCCCAGCATTTT | CASSLVEDGSWPQHF
TRBJ1-1 | TRBV7-9 | - | - | TGTGCCAGCAGCTTATACGGGGAGATGGGCACTGAAGCTTTCTTT | CASSLYGEMGTEAFF
TRBJ2-1 | TRBV5-6 | TRBD2 | - | TGTGCCAGCAGCCATGGGTGGACTAGCGGGAGCGATGAGCAGTTCTTC | CASSHGWTSGSDEQFF
TRBJ1-3 | TRBV6-6 | - | - | TGTGCCAGCAGCGGAGGTTCTGGAAACACCATATATTTT | CASSGGSGNTIYF
TRBJ1-2 | TRBV11-2 | TRBD1 | - | TGTGCCAGCAGCCCGGGGACAGGGGTACGAAACTATGGCTACACCTTC | CASSPGTGVRNYGYTF
TRBJ2-1 | TRBV7-9 | - | - | TGTGCCAGCAGCTTTCGGGGGAATGAGCAGTTCTTC | CASSFRGNEQFF
TRBJ1-2 | TRBV11-2 | - | - | TGTGCCAGCAGCCCCAGCGGGGGACACAACTATGGCTACACCTTC | CASSPSGGHNYGYTF
TRBJ2-5 | TRBV2 | - | - | TGTGCCAGCAGTGATTGGCGGGAAGAGACCCAGTACTTC | CASSDWREETQYF
TRBJ2-7 | TRBV12-5 | TRBD1 | - | TGTGCCACAGGGGACTCCTACGAGCAGTACTTC | CATGDSYEQYF
TRBJ1-1 | TRBV6-5 | - | - | TGTGCCAGCAGTTACTTGGCACAGAGCACTGAAGCTTTCTTT | CASSYLAQSTEAFF
TRBJ2-5 | TRBV10-1 | TRBD1 | - | TGCGCCAGCAGCGCTAGGACAGGGGTGAGTCAAGAGACCCAGTACTTC | CASSARTGVSQETQYF
TRBJ2-7 | TRBV15 | - | - | TGTGCCACCAGCAGAGATCCGCGGGTCTCCTACGAGCAGTACTTC | CATSRDPRVSYEQYF
TRBJ1-2 | TRBV23-1 | - | - | TGCGCCAGCAGTCAATCGAGGGGGGGACCCGAGAGGTATGGCTACACCTTC | CASSQSRGGPERYGYTF
TRBJ1-1 | TRBV27 | TRBD1 | - | TGTGCCAGCAGTTTAGGGACAGGGTTGGACACTGAAGCTTTCTTT | CASSLGTGLDTEAFF
TRBJ2-7 | TRBV5-8 | TRBD2 | - | TGTGCCAGCAACTTCGGTTTAGGCGGGAGATCTTACGAGCAGTACTTC | CASNFGLGGRSYEQYF
TRBJ1-6 | TRBV27 | TRBD1 | - | TGTGCCAGCAGTCCGCCTTCAGGGGGCTATAATTCACCCCTCCACTTT | CASSPPSGGYNSPLHF
TRBJ1-5 | TRBV6-1 | - | - | TGTGCCAGCAGTGGGATTCGACAGGCGGATCAGCCCCAGCATTTT | CASSGIRQADQPQHF
TRBJ1-4 | TRBV12-5 | - | once | TGTGCTAGTGGTCCAGAATGGGGAGCAACTAATGAAAAACTGTTTTTT | CASGPEWGATNEKLFF
TRBJ1-5 | TRBV7-2 | - | - | TGTGCCAGCAGCTTAGCCCGTAATCAGCCCCAGCATTTT | CASSLARNQPQHF
TRBJ2-2 | TRBV5-1 | TRBD1 | - | TGCGCCAGCAGCTTGGGACAGGGCCCCGGGGAGCTGTTTTTT | CASSLGQGPGELFF
TRBJ1-4 | TRBV27 | - | - | TGTGCCAGCAGTCCCCGGGGGGGCCGGCACGAAAAACTGTTTTTT | CASSPRGGRHEKLFF
TRBJ2-7 | TRBV6-6 | - | - | TGTGCCAGCAGTTACGCGGGACAGACCTACGAGCAGTACTTC | CASSYAGQTYEQYF
TRBJ2-7 | TRBV6-5 | TRBD1 | - | TGTGCCAGCAGTCCTTCAGGGGGCAGAGAGCAGTACTTC | CASSPSGGREQYF
TRBJ2-7 | TRBV30 | - | - | TGTGCCTGGAGTTTTTCAGCGAGCTCCTACGAGCAGTACTTC | CAWSFSASSYEQYF
TRBJ1-3 | TRBV2 | - | - | TGTGCCAGCAGCGGTCAGGGTAATGGAAACACCATATATTTT | CASSGQGNGNTIYF
TRBJ1-5 | TRBV30 | - | - | TGTGCCTGGAGTGGCAGACTTAGCAATCAGCCCCAGCATTTT | CAWSGRLSNQPQHF
TRBJ2-1 | TRBV5-4 | TRBD1 | - | TGTGCCAGCAGCCTGCGCTTCGGACAGGGTGGTGAGCAGTTCTTC | CASSLRFGQGGEQFF
TRBJ2-5 | TRBV2 | - | - | TGTGCCAGCAGTGAAACTTGGGAGAGCCTCCAAGAGACCCAGTACTTC | CASSETWESLQETQYF